The entry below gives a single TCR beta chain sequence along with its context. Its specificity is not known. The data were taken from a study of cytomegalovirus exposure and HLA in healthy donors. Broader study findings: The only immune exposure information that was available was CMV serostatus. An analysis that came later showed most CMV-associated TCR beta chains appearing HLA-restricted. Excluded: some indistinguishable V segments such as TRBV6-2 and TRBV6-3.

Donors sampled were nominally healthy, though unrecorded immune exposures were likely. 60 Vbeta and 13 Jbeta primers were used in PCR. Clones were sequenced by immunoSEQ multiplex PCR, and TCRdb holds only the in-frame ones, with some missing. The table has more than 100,000 clones, 74% seen once. Trimming removed 4 bases from V and 8 bases from J; junction bases left unmatched: 10. Per the germline V gene, CDR1 is MNHEY and CDR2 is SVGAGI. There are 15 residues in the CDR3. The sequenced material came from PBMCs. This chain links TRBV6-5 with TRBJ2-4; 8 positions match TRBD1. The source is a woman aged 50 to 60 in good health and CMV-seropositive. This CDR3 is CASSFGQGSVDIQYF. The DNA of the CDR3 is TGTGCCAGCAGTTTTGGACAGGGAAGTGTTGACATTCAGTACTTC.